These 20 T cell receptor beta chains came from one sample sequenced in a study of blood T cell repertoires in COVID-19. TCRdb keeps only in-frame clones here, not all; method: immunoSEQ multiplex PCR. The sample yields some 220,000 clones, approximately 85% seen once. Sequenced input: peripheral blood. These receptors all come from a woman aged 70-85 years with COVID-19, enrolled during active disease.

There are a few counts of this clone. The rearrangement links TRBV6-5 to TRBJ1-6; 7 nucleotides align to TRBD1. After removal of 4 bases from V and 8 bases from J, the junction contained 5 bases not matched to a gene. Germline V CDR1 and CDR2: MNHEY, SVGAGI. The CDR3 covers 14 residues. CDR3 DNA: TGTGCCAGCAGTTTAAACAGGGGTGATTCACCCCTCCACTTT. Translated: CASSLNRGDSPLHF.

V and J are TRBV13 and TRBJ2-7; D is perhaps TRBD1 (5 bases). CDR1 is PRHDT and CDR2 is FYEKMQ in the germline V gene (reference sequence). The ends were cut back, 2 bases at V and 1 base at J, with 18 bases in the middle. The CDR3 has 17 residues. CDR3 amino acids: CASSLRVTDSGSYEQYF. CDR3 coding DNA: TGTGCCAGCAGCTTACGGGTGACAGACTCCGGGTCCTACGAGCAGTACTTC.

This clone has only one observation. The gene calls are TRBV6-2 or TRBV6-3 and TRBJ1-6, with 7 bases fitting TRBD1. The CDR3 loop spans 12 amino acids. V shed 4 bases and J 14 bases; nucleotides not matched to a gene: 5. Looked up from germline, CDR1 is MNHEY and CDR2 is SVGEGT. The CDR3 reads CASSLQGPTLHF. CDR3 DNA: TGTGCCAGCAGTTTACAGGGGCCGACCCTCCACTTT.

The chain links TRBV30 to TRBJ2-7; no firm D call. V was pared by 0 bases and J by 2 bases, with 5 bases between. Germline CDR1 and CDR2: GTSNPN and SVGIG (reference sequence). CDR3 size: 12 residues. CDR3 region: CAWSVGPYEQYF. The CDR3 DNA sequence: TGTGCCTGGAGTGTTGGGCCCTACGAGCAGTACTTC.

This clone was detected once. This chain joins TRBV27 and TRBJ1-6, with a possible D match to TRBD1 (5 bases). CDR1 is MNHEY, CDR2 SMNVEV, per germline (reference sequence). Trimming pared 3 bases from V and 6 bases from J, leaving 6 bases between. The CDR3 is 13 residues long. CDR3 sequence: CASSFQGNSPLHF. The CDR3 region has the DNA TGTGCCAGCAGTTTCCAGGGTAATTCACCCCTCCACTTT.

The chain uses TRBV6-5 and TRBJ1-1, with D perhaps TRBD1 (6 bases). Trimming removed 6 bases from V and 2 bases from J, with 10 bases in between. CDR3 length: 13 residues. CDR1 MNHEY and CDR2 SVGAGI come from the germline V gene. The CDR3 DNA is TGTGCCAGCAGGCTACAGGGCAACACTGAAGCTTTCTTT. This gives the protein CASRLQGNTEAFF.

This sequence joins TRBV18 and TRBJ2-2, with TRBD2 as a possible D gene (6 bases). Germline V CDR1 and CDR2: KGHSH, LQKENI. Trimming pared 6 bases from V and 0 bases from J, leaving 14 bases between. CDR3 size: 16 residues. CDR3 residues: CASSPGGGANTGELFF. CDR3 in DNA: TGTGCCAGCTCGCCTGGTGGAGGGGCGAACACCGGGGAGCTGTTTTTT.

As DNA, the CDR3 is TGTGCCAGTAGTATCCAAAACAGGGGGACTGGGGCCAACGTCCTGACTTTC. As protein: CASSIQNRGTGANVLTF. The rearrangement uses TRBV19 and TRBJ2-6; 8 nucleotides match TRBD1. The CDR3 runs to 17 residues. CDR1 and CDR2 (germline): LNHDA, SQIVND (reference sequence). Trimming cost V 3 bases and J 2 bases; bases outside gene matches: 6.

The CDR3, as DNA: TGTGCCAGCAGTTCACAGGCCCGGGATGGCTACACCTTC. Translating gives CASSSQARDGYTF. This chain connects TRBV6-5 to TRBJ1-2; D possibly corresponds to TRBD1 (5 bases). CDR1 is MNHEY and CDR2 is SVGAGI in the germline V gene. Between the trimmed V and J ends, which lost 4 bases and 6 bases, there was a span of 12 bases. The CDR3 sequence is 13 residues long.

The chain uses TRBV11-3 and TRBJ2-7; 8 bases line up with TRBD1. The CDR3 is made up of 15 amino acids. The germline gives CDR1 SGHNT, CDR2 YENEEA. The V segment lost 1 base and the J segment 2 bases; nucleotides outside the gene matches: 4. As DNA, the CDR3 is TGTGCCAGCAGCTTAGGTCGGACAGGGACCTACGAGCAGTACTTC. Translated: CASSLGRTGTYEQYF.

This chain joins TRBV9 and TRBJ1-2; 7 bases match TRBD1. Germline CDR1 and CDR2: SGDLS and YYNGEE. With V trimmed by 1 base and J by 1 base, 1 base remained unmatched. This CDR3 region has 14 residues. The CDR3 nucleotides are TGTGCCAGCAGCGTATCAGGGGGTAACTATGGCTACACCTTC. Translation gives CASSVSGGNYGYTF.

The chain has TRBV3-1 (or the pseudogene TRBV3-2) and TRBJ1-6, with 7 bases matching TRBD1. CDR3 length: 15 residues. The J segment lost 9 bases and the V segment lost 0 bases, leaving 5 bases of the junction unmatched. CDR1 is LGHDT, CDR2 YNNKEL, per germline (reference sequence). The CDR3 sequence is CASSQDDRAVSPLHF. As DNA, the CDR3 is TGTGCCAGCAGCCAAGATGACAGGGCAGTTTCACCCCTCCACTTT.

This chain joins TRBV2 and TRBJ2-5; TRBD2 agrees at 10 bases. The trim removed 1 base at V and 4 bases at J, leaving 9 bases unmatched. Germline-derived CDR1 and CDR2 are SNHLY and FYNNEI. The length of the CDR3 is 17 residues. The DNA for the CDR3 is TGTGCCAGCAGTGAAGAAGCGGGGGGGCCGATCGGAGAGACCCAGTACTTC. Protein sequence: CASSEEAGGPIGETQYF. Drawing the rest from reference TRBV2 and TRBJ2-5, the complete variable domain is EPEVTQTPSHQVTQMGQEVILRCVPISNHLYFYWYRQILGQKVEFLVSFYNNEISEKSEIFDDQFSVERPDGSNFTLKIRSTKLEDSAMYFCASSEEAGGPIGETQYFGPGTRLLVL.

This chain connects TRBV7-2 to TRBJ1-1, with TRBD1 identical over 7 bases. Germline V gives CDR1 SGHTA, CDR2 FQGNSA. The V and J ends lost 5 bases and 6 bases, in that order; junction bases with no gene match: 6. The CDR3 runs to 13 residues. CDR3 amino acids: CASSDRVGAEAFF. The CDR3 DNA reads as TGTGCCAGCAGCGACAGGGTTGGCGCTGAAGCTTTCTTT. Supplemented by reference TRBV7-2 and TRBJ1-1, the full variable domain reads GAGVSQSPSNKVTEKGKDVELRCDPISGHTALYWYRQSLGQGLEFLIYFQGNSAPDKSGLPSDRFSAERTGGSVSTLTIQRTQQEDSAVYLCASSDRVGAEAFFGQGTRLTVV.

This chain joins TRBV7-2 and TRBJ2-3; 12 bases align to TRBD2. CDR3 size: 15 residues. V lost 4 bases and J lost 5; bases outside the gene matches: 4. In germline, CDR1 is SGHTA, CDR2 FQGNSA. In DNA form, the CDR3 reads TGTGCCAGCAGCTACCTGGGACTAGCGGGAGATACGCAGTATTTT. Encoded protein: CASSYLGLAGDTQYF.

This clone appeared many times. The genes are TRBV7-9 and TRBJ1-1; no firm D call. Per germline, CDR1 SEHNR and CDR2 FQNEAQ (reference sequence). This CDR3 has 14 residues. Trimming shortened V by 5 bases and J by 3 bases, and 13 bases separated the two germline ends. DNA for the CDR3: TGTGCCAGCAGCGCAGGCCCTACCCACACTGAAGCTTTCTTT. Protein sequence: CASSAGPTHTEAFF.

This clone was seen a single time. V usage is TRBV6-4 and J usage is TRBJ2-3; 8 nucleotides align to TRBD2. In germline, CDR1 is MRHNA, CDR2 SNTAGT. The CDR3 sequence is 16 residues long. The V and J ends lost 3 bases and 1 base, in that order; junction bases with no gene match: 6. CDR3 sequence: CASSEILTSGTDTQYF. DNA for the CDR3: TGTGCCAGCAGTGAGATTTTGACTAGCGGCACAGATACGCAGTATTTT.

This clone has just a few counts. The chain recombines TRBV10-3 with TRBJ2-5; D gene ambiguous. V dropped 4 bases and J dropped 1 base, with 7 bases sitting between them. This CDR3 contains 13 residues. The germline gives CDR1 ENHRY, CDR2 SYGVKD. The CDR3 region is CAISVSFQETQYF. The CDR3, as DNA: TGTGCCATCAGTGTTTCCTTCCAAGAGACCCAGTACTTC.

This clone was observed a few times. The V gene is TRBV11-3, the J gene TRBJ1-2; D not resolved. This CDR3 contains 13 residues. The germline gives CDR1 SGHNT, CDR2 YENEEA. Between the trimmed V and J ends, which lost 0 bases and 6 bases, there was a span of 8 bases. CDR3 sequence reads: CASSLEIGDGYTF. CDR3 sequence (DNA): TGTGCCAGCAGCTTAGAAATTGGAGATGGCTACACCTTC.

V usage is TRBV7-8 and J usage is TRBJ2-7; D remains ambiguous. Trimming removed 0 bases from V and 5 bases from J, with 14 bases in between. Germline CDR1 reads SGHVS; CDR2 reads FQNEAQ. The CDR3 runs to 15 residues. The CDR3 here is CASSLAGSLAHEQYF. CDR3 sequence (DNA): TGTGCCAGCAGCTTAGCTGGGTCATTAGCCCACGAGCAGTACTTC.